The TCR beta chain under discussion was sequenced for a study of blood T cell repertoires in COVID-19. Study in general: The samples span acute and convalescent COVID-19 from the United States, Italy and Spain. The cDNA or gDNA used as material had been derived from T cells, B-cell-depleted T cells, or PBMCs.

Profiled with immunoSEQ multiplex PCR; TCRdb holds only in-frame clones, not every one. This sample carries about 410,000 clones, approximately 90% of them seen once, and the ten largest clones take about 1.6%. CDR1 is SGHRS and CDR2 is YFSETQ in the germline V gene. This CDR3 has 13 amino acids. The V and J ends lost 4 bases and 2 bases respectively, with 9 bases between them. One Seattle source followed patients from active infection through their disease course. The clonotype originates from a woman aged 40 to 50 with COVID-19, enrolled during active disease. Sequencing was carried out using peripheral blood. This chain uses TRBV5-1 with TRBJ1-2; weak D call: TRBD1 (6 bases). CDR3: CASSGTLNYGYTF. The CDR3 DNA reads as TGCGCCAGCAGCGGGACATTAAACTATGGCTACACCTTC.